The clone carrying this TCR beta chain has more than one count but fewer than ten. Time point in this sample: patch test 3, about 24 weeks after DPC sensitization. This sample's treatment: therapeutic diphenylcyclopropenone sensitization with weekly scalp DPC. Alopecia patients between 18 and 70 years old and suitable for DPC were used as donors. The data belong to a study of human T cells and chemical hapten exposure. About the study: The scalp of each patient received a weekly diphenylcyclopropenone dose for the full roughly 24-week study.

Per the original data handling: Across samples, TCR counts had a median of around 100,000 and ranged from roughly 20,000 to 690,600. MiXCR, applied by TCRdb to the RACE reads, yields one record per CDR3 protein. The V and J calls here are based on TCRdb, not the publication. Counted here are 62,000 or so distinct CDR3 sequences, 9.5% to 11% occurring once; the ten biggest clones make up less than 2.5%. The specimen comprised whole blood, sampled in connection with sensitization to the hapten diphenylcyclopropenone (DPC). The clonotype was recovered from a woman in her 30s with alopecia areata. Some clones in this sample may be carry-over from other donors' samples.

The CDR3 spells CASSLGTDQEAFF. CDR3 coding DNA: TGTGCCAGCTCACTCGGGACAGACCAAGAAGCTTTCTTT. The J gene is TRBJ1-1, the V gene TRBV18; TRBD1 agrees at 7 bases. CDR1 is KGHSH and CDR2 is LQKENI in the germline V gene. The V segment lost 4 bases and the J segment 8 bases; nucleotides outside the gene matches: 7. The CDR3 loop spans 13 amino acids.